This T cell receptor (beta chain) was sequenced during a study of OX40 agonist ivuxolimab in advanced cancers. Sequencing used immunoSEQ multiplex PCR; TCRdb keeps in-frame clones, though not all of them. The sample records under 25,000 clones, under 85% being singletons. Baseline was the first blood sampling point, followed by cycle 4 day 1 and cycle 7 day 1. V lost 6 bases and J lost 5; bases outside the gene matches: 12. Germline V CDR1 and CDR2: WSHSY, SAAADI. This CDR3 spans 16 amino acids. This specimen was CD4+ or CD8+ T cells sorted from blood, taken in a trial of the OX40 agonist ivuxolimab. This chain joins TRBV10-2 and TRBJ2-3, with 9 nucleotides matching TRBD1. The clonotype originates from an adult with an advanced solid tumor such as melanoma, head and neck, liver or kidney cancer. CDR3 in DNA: TGCGCCAGCAGGGATCGCGGGACAGGGCTTAAAGATACGCAGTATTTT. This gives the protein CASRDRGTGLKDTQYF.